The clone carrying this T cell receptor (beta chain) appeared once. Its cognate antigen is unknown. At deep level, the assay was performed. The data were produced by immunoSEQ multiplex PCR, yet TCRdb's version contains in-frame clones alone and is incomplete. The sample holds 2 million to 2.5 million clones, 85% to 95% seen once. This sample was included in a study of shared clonotypes between healthy human individuals. Findings and limits, study-wide: Relative to memory subsets, naive subsets generally showed larger estimated richness.

Specimen: naive CD4+ T cells from PBMCs. Indicated subset: CD45RA+ positively selected. The TCR sequence derives from a young man in good health. Some clones in this sample may be carry-over from other donors' samples.

The CDR3 is CASSLSQFYEQYF. The CDR3 DNA is TGTGCCAGCAGTTTATCACAGTTCTACGAGCAGTACTTC. The chain is built from TRBV28 and TRBJ2-7, with D unclear. The length of the CDR3 is 13 residues. Germline V gene sequence: CDR1 MDHEN, CDR2 SYDVKM. With 1 base removed from V and 3 bases from J, the gap between germline ends came to 7 bases.